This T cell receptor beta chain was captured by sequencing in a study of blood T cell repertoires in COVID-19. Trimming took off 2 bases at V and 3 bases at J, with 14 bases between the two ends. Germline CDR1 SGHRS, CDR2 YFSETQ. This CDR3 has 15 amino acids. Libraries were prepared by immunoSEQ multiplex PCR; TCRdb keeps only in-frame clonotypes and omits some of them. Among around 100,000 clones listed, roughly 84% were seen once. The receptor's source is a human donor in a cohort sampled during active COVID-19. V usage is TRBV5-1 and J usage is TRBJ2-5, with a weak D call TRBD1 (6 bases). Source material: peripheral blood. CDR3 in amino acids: CASSFSARGEETQYF. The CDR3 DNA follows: TGCGCCAGCAGCTTCTCAGCCAGGGGAGAAGAGACCCAGTACTTC.